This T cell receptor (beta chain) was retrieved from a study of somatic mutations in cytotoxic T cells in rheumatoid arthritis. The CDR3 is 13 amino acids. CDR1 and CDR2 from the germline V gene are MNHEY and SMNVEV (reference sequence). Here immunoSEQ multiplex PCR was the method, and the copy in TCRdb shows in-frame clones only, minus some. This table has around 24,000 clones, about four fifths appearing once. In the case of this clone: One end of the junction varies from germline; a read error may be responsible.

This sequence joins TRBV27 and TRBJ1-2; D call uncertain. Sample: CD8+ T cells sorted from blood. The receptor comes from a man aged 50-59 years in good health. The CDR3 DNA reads TGTGCCAGCAGTCTATCGAATAACTATGGCTACACCTTC. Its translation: CASSLSNNYGYTF.